This TCR beta chain came from a study of blood T cell repertoires in COVID-19. Study details: Both acute and convalescent COVID-19 samples were obtained from the United States, Italy and Spain.

Clones were read by immunoSEQ multiplex PCR, and TCRdb kept only the in-frame ones, dropping some. The data show some 66,000 clones, roughly nine tenths seen once. CDR3 length: 14 residues. V trimming: 5 bases; J trimming: 5 bases; junction bases outside the gene matches: 5. Germline assignment: CDR1 MDHEN and CDR2 SYDVKM. The sequenced sample consisted of peripheral blood. J is TRBJ2-7 and V is TRBV28; 11 bases agree with TRBD2. The receptor was derived from a human donor in a cohort sampled during active COVID-19. CDR3 bases: TGTGCCAGCAGTCGACTAGCGGGGCAGAACGAGCAGTACTTC. It specifies CASSRLAGQNEQYF. Full variable domain (rest looked up from reference TRBV28 and TRBJ2-7): DVKVTQSSRYLVKRTGEKVFLECVQDMDHENMFWYRQDPGLGLRLIYFSYDVKMKEKGDIPEGYSVSREKKERFSLILESASTNQTSMYLCASSRLAGQNEQYFGPGTRLTVT.